This is a list of T cell receptor beta chains from one sample in a study of blood T cell repertoires in COVID-19. The data were produced by immunoSEQ multiplex PCR, yet TCRdb's version contains in-frame clones alone and is incomplete. The data hold about 150,000 clones, with roughly 91% observed a single time. The material sequenced was peripheral blood. All receptors come from a man aged 55 to 69 with active or convalescent COVID-19. The CDR3 runs from the conserved cysteine through the conserved F or W. Expanded clones are given a class, and other clones once, few, many or no size at all.

TRBV19,-,TRBJ2-5,CASSRAPAGQETQYF
TRBV19,-,TRBJ1-2,CASSIRQALWGYTF
TRBV28,-,TRBJ1-1,CASSRGGNTEAFF
TRBV2,-,TRBJ2-5,CASSAGRQETQYF
TRBV10-3,-,TRBJ2-7,CAISIKDLWTGGEQYF
TRBV7-9,few,TRBJ2-2,CASSFRVASGSPGELFF
TRBV28,few,TRBJ1-1,CASRGPMGNYGEAFF
TRBV5-1,-,TRBJ1-2,CASSLASGANYGYTF
TRBV6-5,-,TRBJ2-7,CASSPGLYEQYF
TRBV29-1,-,TRBJ2-1,CSLRTSWNEQFF
TRBV5-4,-,TRBJ1-4,CASSPGTGGFNEKLFF
TRBV30,-,TRBJ1-5,CAWSGEGIQPQHF
TRBV28,-,TRBJ1-2,CASSPARRAGYTF
TRBV27,-,TRBJ2-3,CASSLTRSTDTQYF
TRBV11-2,medium-sized,TRBJ1-3,CASRTPTGTGNTIYF
TRBV19,-,TRBJ1-2,CASSLKTGESYGYTF
TRBV9,few,TRBJ1-2,CASSVASAGGLYGYTF
TRBV5-5,-,TRBJ1-2,CASSYTPGQNYGYTF
TRBV19,-,TRBJ1-1,CASRSPRQGRRTFF
TRBV6-2/TRBV6-3,-,TRBJ2-4,CASSRTGGAKNIQYF
TRBV18,-,TRBJ2-7,CASSASYEQYF
TRBV7-8,-,TRBJ1-1,CASIRGPGQGTEAFF
TRBV9,-,TRBJ1-5,CASSVDGTGNQPQHF
TRBV5-6,-,TRBJ2-7,CASSPTNRGVRYEQYF
TRBV18,few,TRBJ2-3,CASSRSGEVTDTQYF
TRBV6-2/TRBV6-3,-,TRBJ2-7,CASSKTSYEQYF
TRBV12-3/TRBV12-4,-,TRBJ2-7,CASSYQLGGEQYF
TRBV10-3,-,TRBJ1-1,CAISESRDFGMNTEAFF
TRBV5-4,-,TRBJ2-2,CASSRQLANTGELFF
TRBV27,-,TRBJ2-2,CASSYPGQKWAGELFF
TRBV27,-,TRBJ1-6,CASSLNLNSPLHF
TRBV28,-,TRBJ1-5,CASSFGPRGNQPQHF
TRBV7-8,-,TRBJ1-2,CASSSWGQGASYGYTF
TRBV5-4,-,TRBJ1-1,CASSGEGTPNTEAFF
TRBV4-3,-,TRBJ1-4,CASSQEGQGNEKLFF
TRBV7-3,-,TRBJ2-2,CASSLSRDTGELFF
TRBV28,once,TRBJ2-3,CASSFGTGDTDTQYF
TRBV5-4,-,TRBJ2-5,CASSRTGETQYF
TRBV27,-,TRBJ1-1,CASSLTRNTEAFF
TRBV6-1,-,TRBJ2-7,CASSERGRGPEQYF
TRBV15,-,TRBJ1-2,CATSRTGQHYGYTF
TRBV19,-,TRBJ1-6,CASSISGTGYNSPLHF
TRBV28,-,TRBJ2-2,CASSLWGGGGELFF
TRBV28,-,TRBJ2-3,CASSSDTRQYF